This TCR beta chain is from a study of blood T cell repertoires in COVID-19. Original analysis: Amplification of reference gene primers was used by the study to estimate nucleated cell counts. Sequenced by immunoSEQ multiplex PCR; TCRdb stores in-frame clones only, minus some. V and J calls plus clone size are reproduced from that table; the DNA served to infer D and trimming. The sample holds approximately 360,000 clones; approximately 89% are singletons and the top ten take about 2.1%. CDR1 WNHNN and CDR2 SYGVQD come from the germline V gene (reference sequence). The V and J ends lost 2 bases and 2 bases respectively, with 7 bases between them. The length of the CDR3 is 13 residues.

The sample was PBMCs or T cells enriched from blood (not recorded which). This clonotype was sampled from a middle-aged man in a cohort exposed to, infected with or recovered from COVID-19 (not recorded which). The chain is built from TRBV10-1 and TRBJ2-7; TRBD2 might be the D (5 bases). This CDR3 is CASSEGLAYEQYF. In nucleotides, the CDR3 is TGCGCCAGCAGTGAGGGACTTGCCTACGAGCAGTACTTC.